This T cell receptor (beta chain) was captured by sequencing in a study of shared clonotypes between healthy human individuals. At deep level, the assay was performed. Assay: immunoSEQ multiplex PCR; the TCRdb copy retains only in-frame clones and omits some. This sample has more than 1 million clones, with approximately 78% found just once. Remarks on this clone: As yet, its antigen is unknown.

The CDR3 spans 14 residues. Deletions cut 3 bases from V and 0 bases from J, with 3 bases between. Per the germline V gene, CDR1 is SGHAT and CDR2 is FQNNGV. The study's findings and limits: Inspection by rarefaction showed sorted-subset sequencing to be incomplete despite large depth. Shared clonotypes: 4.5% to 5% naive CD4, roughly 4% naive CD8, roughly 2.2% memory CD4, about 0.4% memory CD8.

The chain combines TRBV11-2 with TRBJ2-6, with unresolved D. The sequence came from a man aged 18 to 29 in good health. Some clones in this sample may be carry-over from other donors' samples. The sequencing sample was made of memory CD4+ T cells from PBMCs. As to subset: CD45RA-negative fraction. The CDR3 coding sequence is TGTGCCAGCAGCTTTAGCTCTGGGGCCAACGTCCTGACTTTC. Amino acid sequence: CASSFSSGANVLTF.